This entry is about one T cell receptor (beta chain). The record originates from a study of radiotherapy plus CTLA-4 blockade in lung cancer. Across the study: The study recorded objective responses in about 20% of patients and disease control in about 31%.

Those with chemo-refractory metastatic non-small-cell lung cancer were treated with focal radiation combined with CTLA-4 blockade using ipilimumab. V was clipped by 3 bases and J by 5 bases, with 13 bases between them. The CDR3 runs 14 residues. Germline V CDR1 and CDR2: MDHEN, SYDVKM. Sequencing used immunoSEQ multiplex PCR; TCRdb keeps in-frame clones, though not all of them. The sample has roughly 88,000 clones, approximately 83% seen once. Sample: peripheral blood, taken from a patient treated with radiotherapy plus ipilimumab. The clonotype originates from a human donor with non-small cell lung cancer who had stable disease on radiotherapy plus ipilimumab. V is TRBV28 and J is TRBJ2-5, with D maybe TRBD1 (5 bases). CDR3 loop: CASSFGVGVETQYF. CDR3 nucleotide sequence: TGTGCCAGCAGTTTTGGCGTAGGGGTGGAGACCCAGTACTTC.